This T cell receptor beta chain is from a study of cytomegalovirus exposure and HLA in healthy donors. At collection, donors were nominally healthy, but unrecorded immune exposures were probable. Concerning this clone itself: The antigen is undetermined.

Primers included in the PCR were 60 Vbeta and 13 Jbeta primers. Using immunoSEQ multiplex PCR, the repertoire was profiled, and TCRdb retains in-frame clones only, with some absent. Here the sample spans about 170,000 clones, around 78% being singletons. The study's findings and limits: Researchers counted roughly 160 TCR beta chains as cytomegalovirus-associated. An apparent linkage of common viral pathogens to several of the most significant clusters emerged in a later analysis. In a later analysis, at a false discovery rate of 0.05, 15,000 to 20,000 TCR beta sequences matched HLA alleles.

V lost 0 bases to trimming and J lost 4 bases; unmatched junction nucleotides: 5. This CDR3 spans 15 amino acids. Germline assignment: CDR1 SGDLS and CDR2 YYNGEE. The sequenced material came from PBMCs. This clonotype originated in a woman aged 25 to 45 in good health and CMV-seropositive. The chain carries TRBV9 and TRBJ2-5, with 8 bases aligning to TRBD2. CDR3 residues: CASSVGRGGLETQYF. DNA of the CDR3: TGTGCCAGCAGCGTAGGTCGGGGGGGCCTAGAGACCCAGTACTTC.